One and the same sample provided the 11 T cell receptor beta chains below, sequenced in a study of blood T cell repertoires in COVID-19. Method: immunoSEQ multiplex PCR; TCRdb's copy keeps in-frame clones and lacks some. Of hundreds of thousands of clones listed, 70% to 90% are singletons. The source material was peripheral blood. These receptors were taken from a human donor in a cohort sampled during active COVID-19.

The CDR3 reads CASSLTGYQDTQYF. In DNA form, the CDR3 reads TGTGCCAGCTCACTGACAGGGTACCAAGATACGCAGTATTTT. The J gene is TRBJ2-3, the V gene TRBV18, with 7 bases identical to TRBD1. The J segment lost 5 bases and the V segment lost 4 bases, leaving 6 bases of the junction unmatched. The CDR3 sequence is 14 residues long. From germline, CDR1 is KGHSH and CDR2 LQKENI.

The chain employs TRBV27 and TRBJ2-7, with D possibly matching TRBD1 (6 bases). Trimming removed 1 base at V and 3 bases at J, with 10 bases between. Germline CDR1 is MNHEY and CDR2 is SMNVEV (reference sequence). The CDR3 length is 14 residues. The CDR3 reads CASSLFLGGYEQYF. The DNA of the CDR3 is TGTGCCAGCAGTTTATTTTTAGGGGGCTACGAGCAGTACTTC.

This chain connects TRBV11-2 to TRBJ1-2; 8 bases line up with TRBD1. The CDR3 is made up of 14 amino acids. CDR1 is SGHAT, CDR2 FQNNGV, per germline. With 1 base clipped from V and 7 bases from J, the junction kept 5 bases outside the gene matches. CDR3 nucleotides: TGTGCCAGCAGCTTAGGGACAGGGCGTTTTGGCTACACCTTC. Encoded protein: CASSLGTGRFGYTF.

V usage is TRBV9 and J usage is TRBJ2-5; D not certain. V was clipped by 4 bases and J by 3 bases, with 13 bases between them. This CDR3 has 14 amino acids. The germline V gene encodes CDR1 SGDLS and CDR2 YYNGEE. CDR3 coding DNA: TGTGCCAGCAGCCCCCTGTCGAGAGAAGAGACCCAGTACTTC. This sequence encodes CASSPLSREETQYF.

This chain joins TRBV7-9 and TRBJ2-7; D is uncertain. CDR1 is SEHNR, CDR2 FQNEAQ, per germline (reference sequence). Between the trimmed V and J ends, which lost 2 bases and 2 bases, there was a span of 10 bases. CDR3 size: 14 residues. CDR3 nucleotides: TGTGCCAGCAGCTTACAATACAGTACCTACGAGCAGTACTTC. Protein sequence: CASSLQYSTYEQYF.

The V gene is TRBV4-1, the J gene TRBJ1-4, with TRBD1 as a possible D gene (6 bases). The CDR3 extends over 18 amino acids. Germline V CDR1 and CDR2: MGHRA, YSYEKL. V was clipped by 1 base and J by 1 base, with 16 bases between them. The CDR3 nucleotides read TGCGCCAGCAGCCAAGGACCACAGGGAATCAGAACTAATGAAAAACTGTTTTTT. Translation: CASSQGPQGIRTNEKLFF.

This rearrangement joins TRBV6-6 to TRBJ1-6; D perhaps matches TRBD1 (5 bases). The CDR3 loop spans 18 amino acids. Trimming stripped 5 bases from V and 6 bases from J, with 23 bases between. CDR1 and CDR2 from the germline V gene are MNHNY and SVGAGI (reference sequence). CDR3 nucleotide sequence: TGTGCCAGCAGTCAACGCAGATTTGGGGCAACCGGTAATTCACCCCTCCACTTT. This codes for CASSQRRFGATGNSPLHF.

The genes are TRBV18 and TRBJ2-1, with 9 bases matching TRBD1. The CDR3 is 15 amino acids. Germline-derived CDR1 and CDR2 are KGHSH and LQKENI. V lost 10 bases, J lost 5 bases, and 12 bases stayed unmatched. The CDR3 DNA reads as TGTGCCACCCAAGTGTGGGACAGGGCTAACAATGAGCAGTTCTTC. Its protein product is CATQVWDRANNEQFF.

The CDR3 loop is CASSFQGDYEQYF. Written as DNA, the CDR3 is TGTGCCAGCAGCTTTCAAGGGGACTACGAGCAGTACTTC. The V and J genes are TRBV5-4 and TRBJ2-7; a weak D match, TRBD1 (5 bases). This CDR3 is built from 13 residues. CDR1 and CDR2 from the germline V gene are SGHNT and YYREEE (reference sequence). The ends were cut back, 2 bases at V and 3 bases at J, with 9 bases in the middle. The whole variable domain, filled in from reference TRBV5-4 and TRBJ2-7, reads ETGVTQSPTHLIKTRGQQVTLRCSSQSGHNTVSWYQQALGQGPQFIFQYYREEENGRGNFPPRFSGLQFPNYSSELNVNALELDDSALYLCASSFQGDYEQYFGPGTRLTVT.

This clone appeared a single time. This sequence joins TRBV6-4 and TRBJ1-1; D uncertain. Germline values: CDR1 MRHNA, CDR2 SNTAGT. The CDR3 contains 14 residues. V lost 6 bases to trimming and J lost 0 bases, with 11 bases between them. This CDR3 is CASRARSMNTEAFF. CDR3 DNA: TGTGCCAGCAGGGCCAGAAGTATGAACACTGAAGCTTTCTTT.

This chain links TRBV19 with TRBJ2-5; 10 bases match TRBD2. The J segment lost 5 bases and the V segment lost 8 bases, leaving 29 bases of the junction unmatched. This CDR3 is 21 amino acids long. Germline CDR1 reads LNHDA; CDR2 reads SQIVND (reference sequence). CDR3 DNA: TGTGCCAGTCGCCCCCCCTTGCGAGGGCCTAGCGGGGGTGCGAACATGGAGACCCAGTACTTC. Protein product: CASRPPLRGPSGGANMETQYF.